The 20 T cell receptor beta chains below were found in one sample sequenced in a study of blood T cells in healthy people across ages. A J-beta primer mix and a sample-barcoded 5' primer were used in a second PCR of about 7 to 11 cycles. TCRdb itself ran the 5' RACE reads through MiXCR, one entry per CDR3 protein. The sample includes fewer than 600,000 distinct CDR3 sequences, around a quarter of them seen just once. This sample also belongs to another study, concerning T cells of mothers and their children.

Sequences were obtained from blood. The receptors were gathered from a boy aged 2 to 10 in good health.

The chain links TRBV2 to TRBJ2-1; TRBD2 might be the D (6 bases). The CDR3 is 15 residues long. The V end was cut by 11 bases, the J end by 2 bases, with 19 bases between. CDR1 is SNHLY, CDR2 FYNNEI, per germline. The CDR3 reads CAGMGAGRAYNEQFF. CDR3 DNA: TGTGCCGGAATGGGTGCGGGACGCGCCTACAATGAGCAGTTCTTC.

The chain recombines TRBV12-3 or TRBV12-4 with TRBJ2-5; D is perhaps TRBD1 (6 bases). Trimming stripped 6 bases from V and 5 bases from J, with 16 bases between. The CDR3 loop spans 14 amino acids. CDR3 residues: CASRQTQGLETQYF. Here the CDR3 DNA reads TGTGCCAGCAGGCAAACACAGGGTTTGGAGACCCAGTACTTC.

The chain recombines TRBV11-2 with TRBJ1-1, with 8 bases fitting TRBD1. The V gene's germline CDR1 is SGHAT and CDR2 FQNNGV. The CDR3 is 15 residues long. The V segment lost 1 base and the J segment 11 bases; nucleotides outside the gene matches: 12. CDR3 DNA sequence: TGTGCCAGCAGCTTAGTGGTGCAGGGGGCAGGGTACGCTTTCTTT. It codes for CASSLVVQGAGYAFF.

The CDR3 loop reads CSAILGQGSYGYTF. In DNA, the CDR3 is TGCAGCGCCATCCTGGGACAGGGATCATATGGCTACACCTTC. The V call is TRBV29-1, the J call TRBJ1-2; 9 bases agree with TRBD1. Germline CDR1 reads SQVTM; CDR2 reads ANQGSEA. The CDR3 loop spans 14 amino acids. After removal of 7 bases from V and 5 bases from J, the junction contained 11 bases not matched to a gene.

CDR3 in amino acids: CASSLLQYTGELFF. The CDR3 DNA is TGTGCCAGCAGCTTATTGCAGTACACCGGGGAGCTGTTTTTT. The J gene is TRBJ2-2, the V gene TRBV7-2; D remains unclear. The CDR3 spans 14 residues. Germline CDR1 is SGHTA and CDR2 is FQGNSA. The V gene lost 2 bases and the J gene lost 3 bases, with 7 bases spanning the gap.

The rearrangement joins TRBV6-6 to TRBJ1-1; TRBD1 is a possible D gene (5 bases). Germline values: CDR1 MNHNY, CDR2 SVGAGI (reference sequence). This CDR3 contains 17 residues. V dropped 0 bases and J dropped 1 base, with 15 bases sitting between them. CDR3 loop: CASSYSNRQFQNTEAFF. Here the CDR3 DNA reads TGTGCCAGCAGTTACTCGAACCGACAGTTCCAGAACACTGAAGCTTTCTTT.

The gene calls are TRBV10-1 and TRBJ2-5; D uncertain. The J call is doubtful: the DNA matches TRBJ2-7 better. Germline lookup yields CDR1 WNHNN and CDR2 SYGVQD (reference sequence). The CDR3 is 13 residues long. DNA for the CDR3: TGCGCCAGCAGTGAATGTCGAAACTGCGAGCAGTACTTC. This translates into CASSECRNCEQYF.

This clonotype has only a few counts. The chain has TRBV4-3 and TRBJ2-2, with 8 positions matching TRBD2. The V gene's germline CDR1 is LGHNA and CDR2 YSLEER. With 1 base clipped from V and 6 bases from J, the junction kept 16 bases outside the gene matches. The CDR3 runs to 19 residues. The CDR3 region has the DNA TGCGCCAGCAGCCAAGTTGGTCCCAGATCGGGACTAGTACCCGGGGAGCTGTTTTTT. It codes for CASSQVGPRSGLVPGELFF.

The rearrangement joins TRBV3-1 to TRBJ2-2; tentatively, D is TRBD2 (5 bases). CDR1 and CDR2 from the germline V gene are LGHDT and YNNKEL (reference sequence). This CDR3 has 16 residues. Deletions cut 3 bases from V and 4 bases from J, with 15 bases between. CDR3 nucleotide sequence: TGTGCCAGCAGCCAGAGTCTCGGGGTTGTCACCGGGGAGCTGTTTTTT. This translates into CASSQSLGVVTGELFF.

This clonotype came up a few times. The J gene is TRBJ2-1, the V gene TRBV4-1; 12 positions match TRBD2. Germline lookup yields CDR1 MGHRA and CDR2 YSYEKL. V lost 4 bases and J lost 0; bases outside the gene matches: 10. The CDR3 length is 19 residues. The CDR3 DNA sequence: TGCGCCAGCAGCCCCCTTTTTGGACTAGCGGGGAGCTCCTACAATGAGCAGTTCTTC. This gives the protein CASSPLFGLAGSSYNEQFF.

This chain uses TRBV13 with TRBJ2-4; D call uncertain. V was pared by 5 bases and J by 0 bases, with 8 bases between. This CDR3 comprises 14 residues. Germline V gives CDR1 PRHDT, CDR2 FYEKMQ (reference sequence). The CDR3: CASSQRLAKNIQYF. The CDR3 DNA follows: TGTGCCAGCAGCCAGCGATTAGCCAAAAACATTCAGTACTTC.

This rearrangement joins TRBV9 to TRBJ2-4; TRBD2 agrees at 9 bases. The germline CDR1 and CDR2 sequences are SGDLS and YYNGEE. The ends lost 7 bases at V and 7 bases at J; junction bases unmatched: 9. This CDR3 is 14 amino acids long. The CDR3 nucleotides are TGTGCCAGCGGCCTAGCGGGAAGGGGTAACATTCAGTACTTC. Protein sequence: CASGLAGRGNIQYF.

The chain employs TRBV29-1 and TRBJ2-3; tentatively, D is TRBD2 (7 bases). This CDR3 contains 14 residues. Trimming took off 6 bases at V and 4 bases at J, with 17 bases between the two ends. In germline, CDR1 is SQVTM, CDR2 ANQGSEA. The CDR3 sequence is CSVGGGAAADTQYF. CDR3 bases: TGCAGCGTGGGAGGGGGGGCCGCGGCAGATACGCAGTATTTT.

The V gene is TRBV5-1, the J gene TRBJ2-5; the D call may be TRBD1 or TRBD2 (6 bases each). Near its end, the DNA agrees better with TRBJ2-1, so the J call may be wrong. The germline V gene has CDR1 SGHRS and CDR2 YFSETQ. CDR3 length: 14 amino acids. The CDR3 reads CASSLVGGGNEQFF. Here the CDR3 DNA reads TGCGCCAGCAGCTTGGTCGGGGGCGGCAATGAGCAGTTCTTC.

This clonotype turned up a few times. The chain has TRBV5-1 and TRBJ2-3, with D unclear. Germline V gives CDR1 SGHRS, CDR2 YFSETQ. The CDR3 loop spans 12 amino acids. V was shortened by 0 bases and J by 11 bases, with 10 bases between the two germline ends. DNA for the CDR3: TGCGCCAGCAGCTTGGTTGAAGAGGAGCAGTATTTT. It specifies CASSLVEEEQYF.

Note on this clonotype: One end of the junction is discordant with germline, which a read error may explain. The rearrangement joins TRBV3-1 to TRBJ2-5; TRBD2 agrees at 13 bases. This CDR3 contains 12 residues. CDR1 and CDR2 (germline): LGHDT, YNNKEL (reference sequence). CDR3 coding DNA: TGTGCCAGCAGCCAAGGGACTAGCGGGGGAGAGTTC. Translation: CASSQGTSGGEF.

The chain combines TRBV10-3 with TRBJ2-7; a weak D match, TRBD1 (6 bases). Germline V gene lookup returns CDR1 ENHRY and CDR2 SYGVKD. Trimming stripped 10 bases from V and 3 bases from J, with 13 bases between. The CDR3 runs to 12 residues. CDR3 region: CATSDRNYEQYF. The CDR3 region has the DNA TGTGCCACGTCCGACAGGAACTACGAGCAGTACTTC.

V is TRBV6-5 and J is TRBJ1-1, with D possibly TRBD1 on 6 matching bases. CDR3 size: 14 residues. V lost 0 bases and J lost 8, with 13 bases in between. Germline CDR1 and CDR2: MNHEY and SVGAGI. Here the CDR3 DNA reads TGTGCCAGCAGTTACTCTGGCGGGGGCTTGGAAGCTTTCTTT. Encoded protein: CASSYSGGGLEAFF.

Details on this clonotype: One end of the junction fails to match germline, which may point to a read error. The CDR3 sequence is CASSPLAGGNTGELFF. The CDR3 DNA sequence: TGTGCTAGCAGCCCCCTAGCGGGGGGTAACACCGGGGAGCTGTTTTTT. The genes are TRBV7-7 and TRBJ2-2; 11 nucleotides align to TRBD2. The CDR3 covers 16 residues. Germline-derived CDR1 and CDR2 are SSHAT and FNYEAQ (reference sequence).

This rearrangement joins TRBV9 to TRBJ2-1; D might be TRBD1 (5 bases). The germline gives CDR1 SGDLS, CDR2 YYNGEE. The CDR3 runs to 12 residues. With 4 bases removed from V and 9 bases from J, the gap between germline ends came to 11 bases. The DNA of the CDR3 is TGTGCCAGCAGCATACCTAGGGGTGAGCAGTTCTTC. Protein product: CASSIPRGEQFF.